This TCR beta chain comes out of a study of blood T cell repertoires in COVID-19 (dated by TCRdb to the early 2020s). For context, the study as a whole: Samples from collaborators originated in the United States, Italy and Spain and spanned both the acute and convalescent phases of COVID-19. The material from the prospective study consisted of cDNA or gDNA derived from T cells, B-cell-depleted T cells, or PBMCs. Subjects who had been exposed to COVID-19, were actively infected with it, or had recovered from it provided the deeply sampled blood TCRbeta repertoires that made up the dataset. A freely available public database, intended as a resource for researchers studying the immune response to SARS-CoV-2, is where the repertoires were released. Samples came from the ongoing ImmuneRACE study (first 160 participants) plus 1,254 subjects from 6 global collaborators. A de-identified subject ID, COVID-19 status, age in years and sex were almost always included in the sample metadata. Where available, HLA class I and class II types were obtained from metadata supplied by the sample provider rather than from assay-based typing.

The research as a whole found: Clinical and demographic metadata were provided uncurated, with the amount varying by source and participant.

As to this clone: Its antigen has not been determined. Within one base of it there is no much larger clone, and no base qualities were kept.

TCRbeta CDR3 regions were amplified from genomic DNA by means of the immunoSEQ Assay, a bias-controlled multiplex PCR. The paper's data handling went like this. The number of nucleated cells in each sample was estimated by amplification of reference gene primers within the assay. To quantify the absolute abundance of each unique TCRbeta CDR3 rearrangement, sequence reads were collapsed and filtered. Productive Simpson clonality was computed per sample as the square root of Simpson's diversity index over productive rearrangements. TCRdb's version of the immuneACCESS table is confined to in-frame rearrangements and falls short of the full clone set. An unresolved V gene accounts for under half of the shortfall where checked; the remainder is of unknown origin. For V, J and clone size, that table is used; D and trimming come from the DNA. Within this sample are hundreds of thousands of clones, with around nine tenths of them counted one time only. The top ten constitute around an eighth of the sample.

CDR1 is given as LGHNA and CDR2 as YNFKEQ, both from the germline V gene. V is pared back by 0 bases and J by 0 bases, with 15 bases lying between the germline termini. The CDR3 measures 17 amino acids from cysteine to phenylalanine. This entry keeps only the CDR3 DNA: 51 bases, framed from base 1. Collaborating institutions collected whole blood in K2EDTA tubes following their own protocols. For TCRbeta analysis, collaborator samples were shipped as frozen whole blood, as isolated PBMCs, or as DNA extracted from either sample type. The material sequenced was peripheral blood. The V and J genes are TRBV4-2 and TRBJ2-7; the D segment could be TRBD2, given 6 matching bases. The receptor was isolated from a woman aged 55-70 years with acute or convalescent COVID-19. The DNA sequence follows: TGTGCCAGCAGCCAAGAGGGGTCTAGCGACTTCTCCTACGAGCAGTACTTC. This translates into CASSQEGSSDFSYEQYF.